Listed below are T cell receptor beta chains from one sample, sequenced in a study of radiation and T cells in renal cell carcinoma. The protocol was immunoSEQ multiplex PCR, while the TCRdb copy is restricted to in-frame clones and leaves out a portion. The sample includes about 130,000 clones, around nine tenths of them seen just once. This material consisted of blood, taken from a patient whose treatment included radiotherapy and nephrectomy. The receptors shown here come from a woman between 45 and 60 years old with renal cell carcinoma. Both conserved end residues are part of each CDR3. A D gene is named only where the DNA matches it firmly. Size tells how often a clone was seen (once, few, many) or the class of an expanded clone, and some rows leave it out.

NA,TRBJ2-1,NA,TRBV29-1,CSVSGPFEQFF,TGCAGCGTTTCGGGGCCGTTTGAGCAGTTCTTC
once,TRBJ1-1,NA,TRBV6-6,CASSYSGGYPEAFF,TGTGCCAGCAGTTACTCGGGGGGTTACCCTGAAGCTTTCTTT
NA,TRBJ1-2,TRBD1,TRBV18,CASSPGQDHYGYTF,TGTGCCAGCTCACCGGGACAGGACCACTATGGCTACACCTTC
NA,TRBJ1-6,NA,TRBV5-1,CASSFGQYNSPLHF,TGCGCCAGCAGCTTTGGACAATATAATTCACCCCTCCACTTT
NA,TRBJ1-4,TRBD1,TRBV6-6,CASSYVTGGDEKLFF,TGTGCCAGCAGTTACGTGACAGGGGGAGATGAAAAACTGTTTTTT
NA,TRBJ1-1,NA,TRBV11-2,CASSAGNTEAFF,TGTGCCAGCAGCGCAGGTAACACTGAAGCTTTCTTT
NA,TRBJ2-5,NA,TRBV7-3,CASSKAGQRETQYF,TGTGCCAGCAGCAAGGCAGGGCAACGGGAGACCCAGTACTTC
NA,TRBJ2-1,TRBD2,TRBV7-6,CASSLASGGREQFF,TGTGCCAGCAGCCTCGCTAGCGGGGGGAGGGAGCAGTTCTTC
few,TRBJ1-6,TRBD1,TRBV11-2,CASSLGTGNSPLHF,TGTGCCAGCAGCCTAGGGACAGGGAATTCACCCCTCCACTTT
NA,TRBJ2-2,NA,TRBV10-3,CAISESPQGSTGELFF,TGTGCCATCAGTGAGTCCCCGCAGGGGAGCACCGGGGAGCTGTTTTTT
NA,TRBJ1-2,NA,TRBV2,CASRGSEQSYGYTF,TGTGCCAGCAGAGGCTCGGAACAGAGCTATGGCTACACCTTC
NA,TRBJ1-5,TRBD1,TRBV10-3,CAISETRAGTGDQPQHF,TGTGCCATCAGTGAAACGAGAGCCGGGACAGGGGATCAGCCCCAGCATTTT
NA,TRBJ2-7,TRBD2,TRBV4-2,CASSQDGTSGGYEQYF,TGTGCCAGCAGCCAAGATGGGACTAGCGGGGGCTACGAGCAGTACTTC
NA,TRBJ2-2,NA,TRBV6-5,CASSYGFRTGELFF,TGTGCCAGCAGTTACGGTTTCCGAACCGGGGAGCTGTTTTTT
NA,TRBJ2-1,NA,TRBV7-2,CASSLGAGAYNEQFF,TGTGCCAGCTCCCTCGGGGCTGGCGCCTACAATGAGCAGTTCTTC
once,TRBJ1-3,NA,TRBV19,CASTNVGLSGNTIYF,TGTGCCAGTACTAACGTTGGCCTCTCTGGAAACACCATATATTTT
once,TRBJ1-2,NA,TRBV7-6,CASSSHPSGVYGYTF,TGTGCCAGCAGCTCACACCCCTCAGGGGTATATGGCTACACCTTC
NA,TRBJ1-4,TRBD1,TRBV19,CASSPGQTWNEKLFF,TGTGCCAGTAGTCCGGGACAGACTTGGAATGAAAAACTGTTTTTT
NA,TRBJ1-5,NA,TRBV2,CASRADNNQPQHF,TGTGCCAGCAGGGCCGACAACAATCAGCCCCAGCATTTT
once,TRBJ2-5,TRBD1,TRBV5-1,CASSLQGPETQYF,TGCGCCAGCAGCTTACAGGGGCCAGAGACCCAGTACTTC
NA,TRBJ1-1,NA,TRBV7-3,CASSLQSNTEAFF,TGTGCCAGCAGCCTACAGTCAAACACTGAAGCTTTCTTT
NA,TRBJ2-7,TRBD2,TRBV6-6,CASSYLSGGSYEQYF,TGTGCCAGCAGTTACCTTAGCGGGGGATCGTACGAGCAGTACTTC
NA,TRBJ2-7,TRBD1,TRBV19,CASSRDRDSYEQYF,TGTGCCAGTAGTCGGGACAGGGACTCCTACGAGCAGTACTTC
NA,TRBJ2-7,TRBD2,TRBV19,CASSAGTSGGPTYEQYF,TGTGCCAGTAGTGCCGGAACTAGCGGGGGCCCGACCTACGAGCAGTACTTC
NA,TRBJ1-2,NA,TRBV4-1,CASSPEGSNYGYTF,TGCGCCAGCAGCCCGGAGGGCTCTAACTATGGCTACACCTTC
once,TRBJ2-7,TRBD2,TRBV4-1,CASSQDSLAGGTYEQYF,TGCGCCAGCAGCCAAGATTCTTTAGCGGGGGGTACCTACGAGCAGTACTTC
NA,TRBJ2-1,TRBD1,TRBV6-1,CASRQGATYNEQFF,TGTGCCAGCAGACAGGGGGCAACCTACAATGAGCAGTTCTTC
NA,TRBJ2-1,TRBD1,TRBV11-3,CASSSGQGNNEQFF,TGTGCCAGCAGCTCGGGACAGGGGAACAATGAGCAGTTCTTC
NA,TRBJ1-1,TRBD1,TRBV18,CASSPSGTATPEAFF,TGTGCCAGCTCACCCTCCGGGACAGCTACTCCTGAAGCTTTCTTT
once,TRBJ1-6,NA,TRBV30,CAWRTVTQNSPLHF,TGTGCCTGGAGGACCGTCACCCAAAATTCACCCCTCCACTTT
NA,TRBJ1-3,NA,TRBV5-1,CASSLAWGNTIYF,TGCGCCAGCAGCTTGGCTTGGGGAAACACCATATATTTT
NA,TRBJ2-1,NA,TRBV29-1,CSGSQGSSYNEQFF,TGCAGCGGCTCGCAGGGAAGCTCCTACAATGAGCAGTTCTTC
NA,TRBJ2-2,NA,TRBV29-1,CSVARPEGGELFF,TGCAGCGTTGCCCGACCAGAAGGCGGGGAGCTGTTTTTT
NA,TRBJ2-1,NA,TRBV15,CATSRDIEVEQFF,TGTGCCACCAGCAGAGATATCGAGGTTGAGCAGTTCTTC
NA,TRBJ2-3,TRBD1,TRBV6-6,CASRESGQGSMVYF,TGTGCCAGCAGGGAATCGGGACAGGGATCAATGGTGTATTTT
NA,TRBJ2-7,NA,TRBV4-1,CASSQVQGYEQYF,TGCGCCAGCAGCCAAGTACAGGGTTACGAGCAGTACTTC
NA,TRBJ2-7,NA,TRBV18,CASSPTLYEQYF,TGTGCCAGCTCACCGACCCTATACGAGCAGTACTTC
once,TRBJ2-3,NA,TRBV29-1,CSVVRTDTQYF,TGCAGCGTCGTCAGAACAGATACGCAGTATTTT
NA,TRBJ1-3,TRBD1,TRBV5-1,CASKWSTGGSGNTIYF,TGCGCCAGCAAGTGGTCAACAGGGGGCTCTGGAAACACCATATATTTT
once,TRBJ2-1,TRBD2,TRBV25-1,CASSERGVNNEQFF,TGTGCCAGCAGCGAGCGGGGGGTTAACAATGAGCAGTTCTTC
NA,TRBJ2-5,NA,TRBV10-2,CASSDPRETQYF,TGCGCCAGCAGTGACCCACGAGAGACCCAGTACTTC
once,TRBJ2-3,TRBD2,TRBV14,CASSQVRGVPDTQYF,TGTGCCAGCAGCCAAGTGCGGGGGGTCCCAGATACGCAGTATTTT
NA,TRBJ2-2,NA,TRBV28,CASSPIPGPLTGELFF,TGTGCCAGCAGTCCCATCCCGGGACCCCTCACCGGGGAGCTGTTTTTT
NA,TRBJ1-1,NA,TRBV6-5,CASSLGPQNTEAFF,TGTGCCAGCAGTCTCGGACCCCAGAACACTGAAGCTTTCTTT
NA,TRBJ2-7,NA,TRBV19,CASSTPGRNYEQYF,TGTGCCAGTAGCACTCCGGGACGGAATTACGAGCAGTACTTC
NA,TRBJ2-7,TRBD1,TRBV5-1,CASSLEGGKGYEQYF,TGCGCCAGCAGCTTAGAAGGGGGCAAGGGATACGAGCAGTACTTC